These T cell receptor beta chains were read from a single sample in a study of T cell changes during pregnancy in multiple sclerosis. The assay was immunoSEQ multiplex PCR, and TCRdb's table has in-frame clones only and misses some. The repertoire has about 40,000 clones, roughly 88% of them found once; the top ten carry over 4%. The specimen was peripheral blood, collected in the first trimester of pregnancy. These receptors were obtained from a female donor in good health, enrolled as a control in a pregnancy study. The CDR3 runs from the conserved cysteine through the conserved F or W. D genes are given only for firm matches. Only part of the rows carry a size: once, few, many, or a class if the clone is expanded.

v_call,d_call,clone_size,j_call,cdr3_nt,cdr3_aa
TRBV4-1,NA,NA,TRBJ2-2,TGCGCCAGCAGCCCCTGGGACTCAAGCCCCACCGGGGAGCTGTTTTTT,CASSPWDSSPTGELFF
TRBV9,TRBD2,NA,TRBJ2-5,TGTGCCAGCAGCCCCGGGACTAGCGGGAGTGGCGAGACCCAGTACTTC,CASSPGTSGSGETQYF
TRBV5-1,NA,NA,TRBJ2-1,TGCGCCAGCGTTTCGCCCGGGGGAAATGAGCAGTTCTTC,CASVSPGGNEQFF
TRBV7-2,NA,few,TRBJ2-1,TGTGCCAGCAGCCCTGGAAGCCTAGCTGGGTACAATGAGCAGTTCTTC,CASSPGSLAGYNEQFF
TRBV19,TRBD2,NA,TRBJ2-7,TGTGCCAGTAGTATACTGGGACTAGCGGGACCCGGAACCTACGAGCAGTACTTC,CASSILGLAGPGTYEQYF
TRBV4-1,NA,NA,TRBJ1-1,TGCGCCAGCAGCCAAGATCCAGGGACTGAAGCTTTCTTT,CASSQDPGTEAFF
TRBV9,NA,NA,TRBJ1-3,TGTGCCAGCAGCGCGGCAGGGGATTCGCGAAACACCATATATTTT,CASSAAGDSRNTIYF
TRBV29-1,NA,NA,TRBJ2-7,TGCAGCGTTGAAGAGGGGGGCTACGAGCAGTACTTC,CSVEEGGYEQYF
TRBV28,NA,NA,TRBJ1-5,TGTGCCAGCCGGGACACCCTGTCACCCCAGCATTTT,CASRDTLSPQHF
TRBV6-5,TRBD1,once,TRBJ2-7,TGTGCCAGCAGTCGCCGACAGGGGGTTACCTACGAGCAGTACTTC,CASSRRQGVTYEQYF
TRBV9,TRBD2,NA,TRBJ2-2,TGTGCCAGCAGCGTAGGGGTAGCGGGCTCGAACACCGGGGAGCTGTTTTTT,CASSVGVAGSNTGELFF
TRBV15,TRBD1,NA,TRBJ2-1,TGTGCCACCAGCAGAGGCCTCCCGGGACAGGGGGCTAGTAATGAGCAGTTCTTC,CATSRGLPGQGASNEQFF
TRBV6-1,NA,NA,TRBJ1-5,TGTGCCAGCAGTCTCCCCCTGGTAGGCAATCAGCCCCAGCATTTT,CASSLPLVGNQPQHF
TRBV7-3,NA,NA,TRBJ1-5,TGTGCCAGCAGCTCTTACGGGGGGCCCCAGCATTTT,CASSSYGGPQHF
TRBV7-2,NA,NA,TRBJ2-7,TGTGCCAGCAGCTCAATGGGGGCTCCCTCCTACGAGCAGTACTTC,CASSSMGAPSYEQYF
TRBV4-1,NA,NA,TRBJ1-5,TGCGCCAGCAGCCGTCAACAGGGAAATAGCAATCAGCCCCAGCATTTT,CASSRQQGNSNQPQHF
TRBV10-3,NA,NA,TRBJ2-7,TGTGCCATCAGTCGGACAGAGACCTCCTACGAGCAGTACTTC,CAISRTETSYEQYF